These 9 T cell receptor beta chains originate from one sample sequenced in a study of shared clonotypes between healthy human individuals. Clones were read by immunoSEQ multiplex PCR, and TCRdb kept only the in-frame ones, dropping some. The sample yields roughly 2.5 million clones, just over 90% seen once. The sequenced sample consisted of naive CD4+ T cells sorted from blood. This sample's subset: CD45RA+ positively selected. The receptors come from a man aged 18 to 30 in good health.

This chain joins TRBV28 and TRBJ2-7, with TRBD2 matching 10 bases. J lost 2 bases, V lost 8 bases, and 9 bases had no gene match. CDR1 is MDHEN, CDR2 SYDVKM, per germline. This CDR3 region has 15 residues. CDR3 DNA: TGTGCCAGCGGCCCCTTAGCGGGAGGAGCCTACGAGCAGTACTTC. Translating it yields CASGPLAGGAYEQYF.

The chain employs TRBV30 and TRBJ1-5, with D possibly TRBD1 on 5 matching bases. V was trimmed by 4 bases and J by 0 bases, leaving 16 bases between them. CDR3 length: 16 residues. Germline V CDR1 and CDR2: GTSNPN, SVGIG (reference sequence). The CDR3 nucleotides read TGTGCCTGGAACTTTGGGACGCTATATAGCAATCAGCCCCAGCATTTT. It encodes CAWNFGTLYSNQPQHF. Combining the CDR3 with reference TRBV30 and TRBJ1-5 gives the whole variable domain SQTIHQWPATLVQPVGSPLSLECTVEGTSNPNLYWYRQAAGRGLQLLFYSVGIGQISSEVPQNLSASRPQDRQFILSSKKLLLSDSGFYLCAWNFGTLYSNQPQHFGDGTRLSIL.

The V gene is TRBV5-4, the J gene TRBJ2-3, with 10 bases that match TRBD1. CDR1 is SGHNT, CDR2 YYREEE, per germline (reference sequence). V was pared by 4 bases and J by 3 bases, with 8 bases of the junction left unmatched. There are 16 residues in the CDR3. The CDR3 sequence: CASSQDGGQGTDTQYF. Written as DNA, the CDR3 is TGTGCCAGCAGCCAAGATGGGGGACAGGGGACAGATACGCAGTATTTT.

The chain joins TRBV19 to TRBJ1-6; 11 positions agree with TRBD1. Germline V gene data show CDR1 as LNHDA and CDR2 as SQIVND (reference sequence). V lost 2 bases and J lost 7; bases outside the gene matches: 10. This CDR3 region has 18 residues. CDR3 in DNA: TGTGCCAGTAGTATATTCGCCCTTGGACAGGGGGCAAATTCACCCCTCCACTTT. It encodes CASSIFALGQGANSPLHF.

The CDR3 bases are TGCGCCAGCAGCCAGGCTGACAGGGGCAGGCAGCCCCAGCATTTT. Translated, it gives CASSQADRGRQPQHF. The V gene is TRBV4-1, the J gene TRBJ1-5; TRBD1 matches at 8 bases. Germline-derived CDR1 and CDR2 are MGHRA and YSYEKL. The CDR3 consists of 15 residues. Trimming removed 3 bases from V and 7 bases from J; junction bases left unmatched: 8.

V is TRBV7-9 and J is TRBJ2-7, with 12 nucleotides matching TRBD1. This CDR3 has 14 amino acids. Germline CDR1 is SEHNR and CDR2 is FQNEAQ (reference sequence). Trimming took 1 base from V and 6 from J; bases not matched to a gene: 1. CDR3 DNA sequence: TGTGCCAGCAGCTTAGGGGACAGGGGGCGCGAGCAGTACTTC. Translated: CASSLGDRGREQYF.

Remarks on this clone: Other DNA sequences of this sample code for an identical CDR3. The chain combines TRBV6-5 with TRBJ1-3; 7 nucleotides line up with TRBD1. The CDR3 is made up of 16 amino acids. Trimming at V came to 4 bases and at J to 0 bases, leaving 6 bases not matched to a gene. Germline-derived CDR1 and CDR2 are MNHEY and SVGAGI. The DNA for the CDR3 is TGTGCCAGCAGTTCCCCGGGACAGTCCTCTGGAAACACCATATATTTT. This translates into CASSSPGQSSGNTIYF.

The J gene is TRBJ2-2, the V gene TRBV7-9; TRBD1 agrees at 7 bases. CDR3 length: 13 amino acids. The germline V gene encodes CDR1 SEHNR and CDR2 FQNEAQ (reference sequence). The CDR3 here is CAGGFSNTGELFF. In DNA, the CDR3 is TGTGCAGGGGGCTTTTCGAACACCGGGGAGCTGTTTTTT. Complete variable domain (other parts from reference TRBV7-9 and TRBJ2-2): DTGVSQNPRHKITKRGQNVTFRCDPISEHNRLYWYRQTLGQGPEFLTYFQNEAQLEKSRLLSDRFSAERPKGSFSTLEIQRTEQGDSAMYLCAGGFSNTGELFFGEGSRLTVL.

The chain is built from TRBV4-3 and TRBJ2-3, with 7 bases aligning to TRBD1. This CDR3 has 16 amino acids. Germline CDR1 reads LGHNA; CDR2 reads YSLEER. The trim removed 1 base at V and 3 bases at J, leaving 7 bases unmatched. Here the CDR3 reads CASSQAGTVNTDTQYF. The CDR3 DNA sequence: TGCGCCAGCAGCCAAGCCGGGACAGTCAATACAGATACGCAGTATTTT.